This T cell receptor beta chain was identified during a study of T-cell reconstitution after alpha-beta-depleted transplantation in children (dated by TCRdb to 2016 to 2017). General notes on the study: The study quantitatively tracked T-cell immune reconstitution after TCRalphabeta/CD19-depleted allogeneic hematopoietic cell transplantation in children using TCR repertoire profiling. The research as a whole found: Apparently early alphabetaT-cell count recovery about two months after transplant reportedly relied on only several hundred rapidly expanded clones derived from non-depleted graft cells. In some patients, the high TCRbeta diversity seen at day 60 was put down to recipient T cells and intrathymic progenitors that had survived conditioning. The frequencies of hyperexpanded clones fell over the following months, and after one year, T-cell counts and TCRbeta diversity were mostly attributed to newly produced T cells.

This specimen's treatment or condition label, interpreted: allogeneic hematopoietic cell transplantation with graft depleted of TCRalphabeta T cells and CD19 B cells. The transplant recipients were children given TCRalphabeta/CD19-depleted allogeneic hematopoietic cell grafts. In its sample, this clonotype was seen many times. The target of this receptor is not known. The input lacks base qualities; no much larger clone sits a single base away. Libraries were constructed by PCR. The sequencing machine was an Illumina HiSeq 2500. Molecular barcoding was employed in the preparation of TCR libraries, with unique molecular identifiers being used to normalize TCRbeta repertoire quantification. In-frame beta chains were kept once TCRdb had trimmed the public reads at Q25 with fastp and called clones with MiXCR. For every CDR3 protein sequence, its rows merge into one entry that carries the most common genes and DNA. This sample lists under 300,000 distinct CDR3 sequences; around a tenth were detected once. The ten biggest clones cover roughly a quarter of the sample.

Cut back by 5 bases and 0 bases, the V and J ends lie 18 bases apart. From the cysteine through the phenylalanine, the CDR3 covers 17 amino acids. Of the read, only the CDR3 DNA is kept; its 51 bases are in frame from base 1. The germline V gene (reference sequence) supplies CDR1 SEHNR and CDR2 FQNEAQ. The TCR comes from a male patient under 10 years old who had a stem cell transplant for chronic granulomatous disease, so the T cells may come from the graft donor. Material: peripheral blood, obtained 180 days after TCRalphabeta/CD19-depleted stem cell transplant. The sequence joins TRBV7-9 to TRBJ2-3; the D gene is perhaps TRBD2, from 7 matching bases. The CDR3 loop reads CASSVPRGAPSTDTQYF. The DNA is as follows: TGTGCCAGCAGCGTCCCCCGGGGGGCCCCTAGCACAGATACGCAGTATTTT.